Each of the 32 T cell receptor beta chains below was sequenced from the same sample in a study of cytomegalovirus exposure and HLA in healthy donors. PCR primers comprised 60 Vbeta and 13 Jbeta primers. The data were produced by immunoSEQ multiplex PCR, yet TCRdb's version contains in-frame clones alone and is incomplete. The sample includes about 190,000 clones, approximately 79% seen only once; the top ten take 1.6%. Sequenced material: PBMCs. Receptors originate from a woman aged 18-30 years in good health and CMV-seronegative.

The chain recombines TRBV5-8 with TRBJ2-1, with TRBD2 identical over 7 bases. The V and J ends lost 2 bases and 10 bases, in that order; junction bases with no gene match: 12. Germline values: CDR1 SGHTS, CDR2 YDEGEE. CDR3 length: 15 residues. CDR3 protein: CASSLTGTTLVEQFF. CDR3 nucleotides: TGTGCCAGCAGCTTAACCGGGACTACCCTCGTCGAGCAGTTCTTC.

This clone showed up just a few times. The V gene is TRBV27, the J gene TRBJ1-1; D may be TRBD1 (6 bases). The CDR3 loop spans 14 amino acids. The V gene's germline CDR1 is MNHEY and CDR2 SMNVEV (reference sequence). Trimming took off 6 bases at V and 1 base at J, with 12 bases between the two ends. The CDR3, as DNA: TGTGCCAGCAGACCTCAACAGGGGAACACTGAAGCTTTCTTT. It yields the protein CASRPQQGNTEAFF.

The V and J genes are TRBV7-9 and TRBJ2-2; 9 bases align to TRBD1. The germline gives CDR1 SEHNR, CDR2 FQNEAQ (reference sequence). The CDR3 runs 15 residues. V shed 3 bases and J 9 bases; nucleotides not matched to a gene: 8. The CDR3 sequence is CASSFSRDRARELFF. DNA for the CDR3: TGTGCCAGCAGCTTTAGCCGGGACAGGGCAAGGGAGCTGTTTTTT.

The chain uses TRBV6-5 and TRBJ1-6; TRBD1 matches at 8 bases. V was clipped by 4 bases and J by 8 bases; unmatched bases: 4. This CDR3 region has 14 residues. CDR1 is MNHEY, CDR2 SVGAGI, per germline. The CDR3, as DNA: TGTGCCAGCAGTTTACAGGGGGGATATTCACCCCTCCACTTT. Amino acid sequence: CASSLQGGYSPLHF.

The gene calls are TRBV11-1 and TRBJ2-1, with 8 bases that match TRBD1. The CDR3 length is 18 residues. The V segment lost 4 bases and the J segment 5 bases; nucleotides outside the gene matches: 16. Per the germline V gene, CDR1 is SGHAT and CDR2 is FQDESV (reference sequence). The CDR3 coding sequence is TGTGCCAGCAGCTCAAGAGCAGGGGGCGGCCTACCGGACAATGAGCAGTTCTTC. This gives the protein CASSSRAGGGLPDNEQFF.

This chain joins TRBV5-8 and TRBJ2-3, with no clear D. V shed 7 bases and J shed 1 base, with 13 bases lying between them. The CDR3 contains 14 residues. The V gene's germline CDR1 is SGHTS and CDR2 YDEGEE. The CDR3: CASCRVGGTDTQYF. CDR3 DNA sequence: TGTGCCAGCTGTCGGGTTGGAGGCACAGATACGCAGTATTTT.

This clone has just a few counts. This rearrangement joins TRBV7-3 to TRBJ2-3; 10 bases fit TRBD1. Germline trimming cut 5 bases from V and 6 bases from J; bases unmatched to any gene: 5. Germline V gene sequence: CDR1 SGHTA, CDR2 FQGTGA. The CDR3 covers 14 residues. CDR3 bases: TGTGCCAGCAGCCTATGGACAGGGGGGGATACGCAGTATTTT. Translating it yields CASSLWTGGDTQYF. Variable domain in full (rest from reference TRBV7-3 and TRBJ2-3): GAGVSQTPSNKVTEKGKYVELRCDPISGHTALYWYRQSLGQGPEFLIYFQGTGAADDSGLPNDRFFAVRPEGSVSTLKIQRTERGDSAVYLCASSLWTGGDTQYFGPGTRLTVL.

V gene TRBV4-2 combines with J gene TRBJ2-5, with a tentative D call TRBD2 (6 bases). This CDR3 comprises 18 residues. CDR1 LGHNA and CDR2 YNFKEQ come from the germline V gene. The ends were cut back, 0 bases at V and 11 bases at J, with 28 bases in the middle. The CDR3 DNA follows: TGTGCCAGCAGCCAAGATCCCCCCCGGGGCCAAAGAAATCGGGAGCAGTACTTC. This gives the protein CASSQDPPRGQRNREQYF.

The chain links TRBV13 to TRBJ2-3; TRBD2 matches 9 bases. V was clipped by 6 bases and J by 3 bases; unmatched bases: 10. In germline, CDR1 is PRHDT, CDR2 FYEKMQ (reference sequence). The CDR3 has 16 residues. Here the CDR3 DNA reads TGTGCCAGCAGTCAAGTAGCGGGAGCTGTGACAGATACGCAGTATTTT. Residues: CASSQVAGAVTDTQYF.

This clone occurred once. V usage is TRBV18 and J usage is TRBJ1-6, with D unclear. The germline V gene encodes CDR1 KGHSH and CDR2 LQKENI. This CDR3 contains 15 residues. Trimming took 5 bases from V and 0 from J, leaving 8 bases between them. The CDR3 here is CASSSASSYNSPLHF. CDR3 nucleotides: TGTGCCAGCTCATCAGCGAGCTCCTATAATTCACCCCTCCACTTT.

The gene calls are TRBV6-5 and TRBJ2-5; weak D call: TRBD2 (5 bases). TRBJ2-7 matches the DNA end more closely, so the J call is doubtful. Germline V CDR1 and CDR2: MNHEY, SVGAGI. CDR3 size: 15 residues. The CDR3 loop is CASSPASTLGREQYF. DNA of the CDR3: TGTGCCAGCAGTCCAGCTAGCACCCTTGGGCGCGAGCAGTACTTC.

The chain employs TRBV30 and TRBJ2-7, with TRBD1 matching 10 bases. The CDR3 length is 14 residues. V dropped 4 bases and J dropped 3; count of bases not matched to a gene: 6. CDR1 and CDR2 from the germline V gene are GTSNPN and SVGIG (reference sequence). The CDR3 spells CAWNRDRGGYEQYF. The CDR3 DNA sequence: TGTGCCTGGAACCGGGACAGGGGCGGCTACGAGCAGTACTTC.

The V call is TRBV2, the J call TRBJ1-6; 9 bases fit TRBD1. The CDR3 covers 15 residues. V lost 8 bases, J lost 7 bases, and 9 bases stayed unmatched. From germline, CDR1 is SNHLY and CDR2 FYNNEI. The CDR3 protein is CASLKQGAGNSPLHF. The DNA for the CDR3 is TGTGCCAGCCTTAAACAGGGGGCAGGGAATTCACCCCTCCACTTT.

The gene calls are TRBV7-9 and TRBJ2-1; 10 bases fit TRBD2. CDR1 and CDR2 (germline): SEHNR, FQNEAQ (reference sequence). Trimming at V came to 1 base and at J to 9 bases, leaving 6 bases not matched to a gene. The CDR3 totals 15 residues. The CDR3 nucleotides are TGTGCCAGCAGCTTAGATCGAGCGGGGGGGCGTGAGCAGTTCTTC. It is translated as CASSLDRAGGREQFF. The full variable domain, rest sourced from reference TRBV7-9 and TRBJ2-1, is DTGVSQNPRHKITKRGQNVTFRCDPISEHNRLYWYRQTLGQGPEFLTYFQNEAQLEKSRLLSDRFSAERPKGSFSTLEIQRTEQGDSAMYLCASSLDRAGGREQFFGPGTRLTVL.

This clone was seen a handful of times. The gene calls are TRBV13 and TRBJ1-5; a possible D gene is TRBD1 (6 bases). This CDR3 is 13 amino acids long. V lost 4 bases and J lost 4, with 8 bases in between. Germline-derived CDR1 and CDR2 are PRHDT and FYEKMQ (reference sequence). CDR3 bases: TGTGCCAGCAGCTCCCAGGGGAATCAGCCCCAGCATTTT. Translated: CASSSQGNQPQHF.

The genes are TRBV14 and TRBJ2-5; a possible D gene is TRBD2 (7 bases). The germline CDR1 and CDR2 sequences are SGHDN and FVKESK. V lost 1 base and J 3 bases, leaving 15 bases between the germline ends. CDR3 length equals 16 residues. The CDR3 loop is CASSQVGGGRKETQYF. CDR3 DNA: TGTGCCAGCAGCCAAGTTGGGGGGGGCCGAAAAGAGACCCAGTACTTC.

This clone has a handful of counts. The chain has TRBV5-6 and TRBJ2-6; D remains ambiguous. Germline lookup yields CDR1 SGHDT and CDR2 YYEEEE. This CDR3 has 14 amino acids. V was shortened by 2 bases and J by 1 base, with 4 bases between the two germline ends. The CDR3: CASSFRSGANVLTF. DNA of the CDR3: TGTGCCAGCAGCTTCAGGTCTGGGGCCAACGTCCTGACTTTC.

The table lists this clone with a count of one. The chain couples TRBV19 to TRBJ2-1; 9 positions agree with TRBD2. The germline gives CDR1 LNHDA, CDR2 SQIVND (reference sequence). Trimming took 5 bases from V and 8 from J; bases not matched to a gene: 10. CDR3 length equals 15 residues. CDR3 bases: TGTGCCAGTAGTGAGGGTAGCGGGAGCTTGGATGAGCAGTTCTTC. Translation gives CASSEGSGSLDEQFF.

The V and J genes are TRBV4-1 and TRBJ2-1; a weak D match, TRBD2 (6 bases). Between the trimmed V and J ends, which lost 5 bases and 12 bases, there was a span of 17 bases. The germline gives CDR1 MGHRA, CDR2 YSYEKL. The CDR3 has 13 amino acids. The CDR3 protein is CASSSQRLGGQFF. The CDR3 nucleotides are TGCGCCAGCAGCTCCCAACGACTGGGAGGGCAGTTCTTC.

This chain joins TRBV6-1 and TRBJ1-6, with 9 bases identical to TRBD1. Trimming took 2 bases from V and 7 from J; bases not matched to a gene: 9. Germline lookup yields CDR1 MNHNS and CDR2 SASEGT. The CDR3 length is 17 residues. The CDR3 loop is CASSENRGQGRNSPLHF. CDR3 DNA: TGTGCCAGCAGTGAAAACCGGGGACAGGGACGAAATTCACCCCTCCACTTT.

The chain recombines TRBV27 with TRBJ2-3, with D maybe TRBD1 (5 bases). V lost 3 bases and J lost 4, with 11 bases in between. This CDR3 has 14 residues. The germline V gene encodes CDR1 MNHEY and CDR2 SMNVEV (reference sequence). CDR3 in amino acids: CASSLGLRADTQYF. CDR3 sequence (DNA): TGTGCCAGCAGTTTGGGCCTCAGGGCAGATACGCAGTATTTT.

J is TRBJ2-3 and V is TRBV5-6, with 9 bases matching TRBD1. V dropped 4 bases and J dropped 4; count of bases not matched to a gene: 4. CDR3 length: 14 residues. Germline loops: CDR1 SGHDT, CDR2 YYEEEE. The CDR3 here is CASSATGGSDTQYF. DNA for the CDR3: TGTGCCAGCAGCGCTACAGGGGGCTCAGATACGCAGTATTTT.

V is TRBV21-1 and J is TRBJ2-3; the table's D call, TRBD2, has no DNA check behind it. TRBV21-1 is a known pseudogene. The CDR3 has 16 residues. Here the CDR3 DNA reads TGTGCCAGGCCCAGTGGAAGGACTCCGAAGGTAGATACGCAGTATTTT. It is translated as CARPSGRTPKVDTQYF.

This chain joins TRBV19 and TRBJ1-6; D is unclear. V lost 6 bases and J lost 0, with 6 bases in between. This CDR3 spans 14 amino acids. Germline V CDR1 and CDR2: LNHDA, SQIVND (reference sequence). CDR3 DNA sequence: TGTGCCAGTAGAGGGAGCTCCTATAATTCACCCCTCCACTTT. Translated: CASRGSSYNSPLHF.

The chain recombines TRBV6-1 with TRBJ1-5; D possibly corresponds to TRBD1 (6 bases). The germline V gene encodes CDR1 MNHNS and CDR2 SASEGT. The CDR3 sequence is 15 residues long. Trimming took off 8 bases at V and 5 bases at J, with 19 bases between the two ends. The CDR3 DNA reads as TGTGCCAGCGCATGGGGGCCAGGTCTCGATCAGCCCCAGCATTTT. Amino acids: CASAWGPGLDQPQHF.

The chain joins TRBV29-1 to TRBJ2-3; the match to TRBD2 covers 15 bases. The germline V gene has CDR1 SQVTM and CDR2 ANQGSEA. CDR3 length: 16 residues. Trimming took 1 base from V and 4 from J; bases not matched to a gene: 3. The CDR3 here is CSVEGGLAGGPDTQYF. The CDR3 coding sequence is TGCAGCGTTGAAGGAGGACTAGCGGGGGGGCCAGATACGCAGTATTTT.

The rearrangement uses TRBV13 and TRBJ1-6, with 9 bases that match TRBD1. Germline V gives CDR1 PRHDT, CDR2 FYEKMQ (reference sequence). V dropped 2 bases and J dropped 7; count of bases not matched to a gene: 3. The CDR3 has 15 amino acids. In nucleotides, the CDR3 is TGTGCCAGCAGCTTATCGGGACAGGGAAATTCACCCCTCCACTTT. This translates into CASSLSGQGNSPLHF. Looking up the rest from reference TRBV13 and TRBJ1-6 gives the full variable domain: AAGVIQSPRHLIKEKRETATLKCYPIPRHDTVYWYQQGPGQDPQFLISFYEKMQSDKGSIPDRFSAQQFSDYHSELNMSSLELGDSALYFCASSLSGQGNSPLHFGNGTRLTVT.

The rearrangement links TRBV6-1 to TRBJ1-5; tentative D call: TRBD1 (6 bases). The V end lost 2 bases, the J end lost 8 bases, and 16 bases lay between the germline ends. CDR3 length: 15 amino acids. Per germline, CDR1 MNHNS and CDR2 SASEGT. CDR3 in amino acids: CASSEPQGRNKPQHF. As DNA, the CDR3 is TGTGCCAGCAGTGAACCACAGGGACGTAATAAGCCCCAGCATTTT.

V gene TRBV5-8 combines with J gene TRBJ1-5; 7 bases match TRBD1. CDR1 SGHTS and CDR2 YDEGEE come from the germline V gene. V was clipped by 5 bases and J by 4 bases; unmatched bases: 3. The CDR3 spans 13 residues. CDR3 in amino acids: CASSLTGNQPQHF. The CDR3 nucleotides read TGTGCCAGCAGTTTGACAGGGAATCAGCCCCAGCATTTT.

The chain has TRBV9 and TRBJ2-1; D ambiguous. Germline assignment: CDR1 SGDLS and CDR2 YYNGEE. This CDR3 is built from 13 residues. The V and J ends lost 0 bases and 3 bases respectively, with 4 bases between them. As DNA, the CDR3 is TGTGCCAGCAGCGTAGCTAACTACAATGAGCAGTTCTTC. Encoded protein: CASSVANYNEQFF.

This chain connects TRBV10-3 to TRBJ2-1; 9 bases line up with TRBD2. CDR3 size: 14 residues. The V gene end was trimmed by 7 bases and the J gene end by 5 bases; junction bases not matched to a gene: 6. Germline V gene data show CDR1 as ENHRY and CDR2 as SYGVKD. CDR3 region: CAIMRVAGDNEQFF. CDR3 coding DNA: TGTGCCATCATGCGGGTAGCGGGAGACAATGAGCAGTTCTTC.

The V call is TRBV7-8, the J call TRBJ2-5, with 9 positions matching TRBD2. J was trimmed by 3 bases and V by 2 bases; bases with no gene match: 10. Germline V gene data show CDR1 as SGHVS and CDR2 as FQNEAQ. The CDR3 has 17 amino acids. The CDR3 loop reads CASSLFPRGGREETQYF. In DNA form, the CDR3 reads TGTGCCAGCAGCTTATTCCCCCGCGGCGGGAGGGAAGAGACCCAGTACTTC.